These 8 T cell receptor beta chains originate from one sample sequenced in a study of cytomegalovirus exposure and HLA in healthy donors. 60 Vbeta and 13 Jbeta primers were used in PCR. The repertoire was sequenced with immunoSEQ multiplex PCR; TCRdb's copy has only in-frame clones and lacks some. This table holds under 150,000 clones, under 85% found once. Sequenced material: PBMCs. These receptor sequences come from a man between 25 and 39 years old in good health and CMV-seronegative.

The rearrangement uses TRBV30 and TRBJ1-1; TRBD1 matches at 7 bases. This CDR3 is built from 14 residues. V was pared by 7 bases and J by 0 bases, with 8 bases of the junction left unmatched. Germline CDR1 GTSNPN, CDR2 SVGIG (reference sequence). CDR3 in DNA: TGTGCCTTGGGACAGATCATTATGAACACTGAAGCTTTCTTT. Translated, it gives CALGQIIMNTEAFF.

This clone was seen only a few times. The V call is TRBV7-9, the J call TRBJ2-3; D is possibly TRBD2 (5 bases). CDR1 and CDR2 (germline): SEHNR, FQNEAQ (reference sequence). This CDR3 comprises 13 residues. Between the trimmed V and J ends, which lost 8 bases and 0 bases, there was a span of 9 bases. For the CDR3, the DNA is TGTGCCAGCGTTCGGGAAAGCACAGATACGCAGTATTTT. Its translation: CASVRESTDTQYF.

The table lists this clone with a few counts. The chain links TRBV4-3 to TRBJ2-7, with 10 bases that match TRBD1. Germline trimming cut 4 bases from V and 4 bases from J; bases unmatched to any gene: 7. This CDR3 is built from 15 residues. Germline CDR1 is LGHNA and CDR2 is YSLEER. The CDR3 is CASSRETGGLYEQYF. The CDR3 DNA follows: TGCGCCAGCAGCCGGGAGACAGGGGGCTTATACGAGCAGTACTTC.

The rearrangement joins TRBV5-1 to TRBJ1-6; tentative D call: TRBD1 (5 bases). Germline assignment: CDR1 SGHRS and CDR2 YFSETQ. The CDR3 loop spans 16 amino acids. Trimming stripped 4 bases from V and 5 bases from J, with 16 bases between. CDR3 DNA: TGCGCCAGCAGCCCCAAGACCGGGGGTGATAATTCACCCCTCCACTTT. The encoded protein is CASSPKTGGDNSPLHF.

The V call is TRBV5-1, the J call TRBJ2-1; 7 bases agree with TRBD1. From germline, CDR1 is SGHRS and CDR2 YFSETQ. The CDR3 sequence is 15 residues long. J lost 8 bases, V lost 0 bases, and 8 bases had no gene match. The CDR3 DNA sequence: TGCGCCAGCAGCTTGGCCTGGGGTGGACAGGATGAGCAGTTCTTC. Protein: CASSLAWGGQDEQFF.

The chain has TRBV7-9 and TRBJ1-1; D gene unclear. V lost 8 bases to trimming and J lost 2 bases, with 15 bases between them. CDR1 and CDR2 from the germline V gene are SEHNR and FQNEAQ (reference sequence). The CDR3 extends over 14 amino acids. Here the CDR3 DNA reads TGTGCCAGCGGAGAGAGAGAGTCCAACACTGAAGCTTTCTTT. Residues: CASGERESNTEAFF.

In its sample, this clone was seen once. This CDR3 is CAWSVHGNEQFF. The DNA for the CDR3 is TGTGCCTGGAGTGTACATGGCAATGAGCAGTTCTTC. The chain joins TRBV30 to TRBJ2-1; D unclear. Germline V gives CDR1 GTSNPN, CDR2 SVGIG (reference sequence). The CDR3 runs to 12 residues. Trimming left V 0 bases short and J 6 bases short, with 6 bases between.

The chain employs TRBV2 and TRBJ2-3; perhaps TRBD2 as D (7 bases). The germline gives CDR1 SNHLY, CDR2 FYNNEI. The length of the CDR3 is 18 residues. V was trimmed by 1 base and J by 1 base, leaving 18 bases between them. CDR3 nucleotide sequence: TGTGCCAGCAGTGAAGTCGCAAAGGGGGGGCGGGGCACAGATACGCAGTATTTT. Its translation is CASSEVAKGGRGTDTQYF.